The 26 T cell receptor beta chains below all came from one sample that was sequenced in a study of shared T cell receptors in the human thymus. Produced via immunoSEQ multiplex PCR; TCRdb's table is partial and in-frame only. The data show hundreds of thousands of clones, 87% seen once. These records were also assigned to another study, of human thymus T cells.

What was sequenced was thymocytes. These receptors originate from a boy younger than two with a congenital heart defect.

The chain uses TRBV5-1 and TRBJ2-7; 7 nucleotides agree with TRBD1. Germline CDR1 SGHRS, CDR2 YFSETQ. This CDR3 contains 17 residues. V shed 1 base and J 3 bases; nucleotides not matched to a gene: 13. The CDR3 DNA reads TGCGCCAGCAGCTTGTTGTCGCCGGGTACAGGGGTCTACGAGCAGTACTTC. Amino acid sequence: CASSLLSPGTGVYEQYF.

This chain connects TRBV6-6 to TRBJ1-1; 7 bases agree with TRBD1. Trimming took 6 bases from V and 5 from J; bases not matched to a gene: 6. Germline CDR1 and CDR2: MNHNY and SVGAGI (reference sequence). CDR3 length equals 13 residues. The CDR3 protein is CASSLDRPTEAFF. As DNA, the CDR3 is TGTGCCAGCAGCCTGGACAGGCCAACTGAAGCTTTCTTT.

This chain connects TRBV19 to TRBJ1-5; 10 positions agree with TRBD1. In germline, CDR1 is LNHDA, CDR2 SQIVND (reference sequence). This CDR3 spans 19 amino acids. V lost 4 bases and J lost 5; bases outside the gene matches: 17. CDR3 sequence: CASSTFRQRQGARDQPQHF. In DNA, the CDR3 is TGTGCCAGTAGTACATTCCGCCAAAGACAGGGGGCGCGCGATCAGCCCCAGCATTTT. The complete variable domain, with remaining parts taken from reference TRBV19 and TRBJ1-5, reads DGGITQSPKYLFRKEGQNVTLSCEQNLNHDAMYWYRQDPGQGLRLIYYSQIVNDFQKGDIAEGYSVSREKKESFPLTVTSAQKNPTAFYLCASSTFRQRQGARDQPQHFGDGTRLSIL.

This clone was counted once. The chain carries TRBV11-2 and TRBJ2-2; 7 nucleotides line up with TRBD2. The CDR3 spans 15 residues. Germline trimming cut 5 bases from V and 4 bases from J; bases unmatched to any gene: 7. Looked up from germline, CDR1 is SGHAT and CDR2 is FQNNGV. CDR3 nucleotides: TGTGCCAGCAGCCTCCGGGACTATCGCACCGGGGAGCTGTTTTTT. It is translated as CASSLRDYRTGELFF.

This chain joins TRBV5-1 and TRBJ2-3; maybe TRBD1 (6 bases). The CDR3 spans 16 residues. CDR1 is SGHRS and CDR2 is YFSETQ in the germline V gene. The V and J ends lost 0 bases and 2 bases respectively, with 13 bases between them. For the CDR3, the DNA is TGCGCCAGCAGCTTGGATTTGGGGGCCCCCACAGATACGCAGTATTTT. It specifies CASSLDLGAPTDTQYF.

The chain employs TRBV28 and TRBJ1-3, with 11 bases aligning to TRBD1. With 8 bases clipped from V and 1 base from J, the junction kept 16 bases outside the gene matches. The CDR3 runs 19 residues. CDR1 and CDR2 (germline): MDHEN, SYDVKM. The CDR3 spells CASSNVEDRGRGSGNTIYF. The CDR3 DNA follows: TGTGCCAGCTCAAACGTCGAGGACAGGGGGCGCGGGTCTGGAAACACCATATATTTT.

The count of this clone is one. This sequence joins TRBV28 and TRBJ1-2; TRBD1 matches at 7 bases. This CDR3 comprises 14 residues. The V and J ends lost 5 bases and 4 bases, in that order; junction bases with no gene match: 7. CDR1 is MDHEN, CDR2 SYDVKM, per germline. CDR3 in DNA: TGTGCCAGCAGTACCAGGGACAGTTTCTATGGCTACACCTTC. Protein product: CASSTRDSFYGYTF.

This clone was counted a single time. The chain is built from TRBV28 and TRBJ1-5; possible D gene TRBD1, 6 bases. The CDR3 runs to 15 residues. V gave up 1 base and J gave up 2 bases, with 9 bases separating them. CDR1 is MDHEN and CDR2 is SYDVKM in the germline V gene. CDR3 DNA: TGTGCCAGCAGTTTATCAGGGGCCCGCAATCAGCCCCAGCATTTT. This translates into CASSLSGARNQPQHF.

This chain uses TRBV27 with TRBJ2-7, with 7 bases aligning to TRBD1. CDR3 length: 14 residues. CDR1 MNHEY and CDR2 SMNVEV come from the germline V gene (reference sequence). Trimming at V came to 5 bases and at J to 5 bases, leaving 9 bases not matched to a gene. This chain's CDR3 is CASSPLTGPDEQYF. The CDR3 DNA is TGTGCCAGCAGTCCTCTGACAGGGCCCGACGAGCAGTACTTC.

The chain uses TRBV7-9 and TRBJ1-1; no reliable D call. The CDR3 is 15 amino acids. V lost 5 bases and J lost 0, with 13 bases in between. CDR1 SEHNR and CDR2 FQNEAQ come from the germline V gene (reference sequence). The chain's CDR3 is CASSPRRGVNTEAFF. CDR3 in DNA: TGTGCCAGCAGCCCTCGGCGCGGGGTGAACACTGAAGCTTTCTTT.

The chain joins TRBV9 to TRBJ1-2; TRBD1 matches at 11 bases. CDR3 length equals 15 residues. J gave up 4 bases and V 5 bases, and 7 bases lay outside the gene matches. CDR1 and CDR2 from the germline V gene are SGDLS and YYNGEE. The CDR3 DNA reads as TGTGCCAGCAGTCATCGGACAGGGGGCGTCTATGGCTACACCTTC. Translation: CASSHRTGGVYGYTF.

The chain has TRBV7-8 and TRBJ2-7; 7 bases fit TRBD2. The germline V gene encodes CDR1 SGHVS and CDR2 FQNEAQ. V lost 1 base, J lost 5 bases, and 17 bases stayed unmatched. The CDR3 length is 18 residues. CDR3 in amino acids: CASSLVRDGGTVGDEQYF. Written as DNA, the CDR3 is TGTGCCAGCAGCTTAGTCCGGGACGGGGGGACTGTTGGAGACGAGCAGTACTTC.

The chain couples TRBV12-5 to TRBJ1-5; maybe TRBD1 (6 bases). The CDR3 runs 17 residues. Germline CDR1 and CDR2: LGHNT and FRNRAP. Trimming pared 6 bases from V and 0 bases from J, leaving 18 bases between. CDR3: CASGRGGQNYSNQPQHF. DNA of the CDR3: TGTGCTAGTGGCCGCGGTGGACAGAATTATAGCAATCAGCCCCAGCATTTT.

V is TRBV18 and J is TRBJ1-5; 10 nucleotides match TRBD1. Trimming took 3 bases from V and 5 from J; bases not matched to a gene: 13. This CDR3 spans 18 amino acids. Per the germline V gene, CDR1 is KGHSH and CDR2 is LQKENI. CDR3 residues: CASSPRGSRQGAHQPQHF. CDR3 DNA sequence: TGTGCCAGCTCACCTCGTGGTTCCCGACAGGGGGCTCATCAGCCCCAGCATTTT.

The chain employs TRBV7-2 and TRBJ2-2; TRBD2 agrees at 9 bases. Germline lookup yields CDR1 SGHTA and CDR2 FQGNSA. The CDR3 has 18 amino acids. Germline trimming cut 1 base from V and 4 bases from J; bases unmatched to any gene: 10. The chain's CDR3 is CASSLVLREGRFTGELFF. The CDR3 DNA is TGTGCCAGCAGCTTAGTCTTGCGGGAGGGCCGCTTCACCGGGGAGCTGTTTTTT.

The rearrangement joins TRBV30 to TRBJ1-5; TRBD1 agrees at 8 bases. The J segment lost 3 bases and the V segment lost 0 bases, leaving 4 bases of the junction unmatched. Germline CDR1 GTSNPN, CDR2 SVGIG (reference sequence). This CDR3 is built from 15 residues. CDR3 DNA: TGTGCCTGGAGTGTTCCGGACAGGGACAATCAGCCCCAGCATTTT. It yields the protein CAWSVPDRDNQPQHF.

This sequence joins TRBV18 and TRBJ1-2; 7 nucleotides align to TRBD1. V was clipped by 4 bases and J by 4 bases; unmatched bases: 6. CDR3 length equals 14 residues. In germline, CDR1 is KGHSH, CDR2 LQKENI. In DNA, the CDR3 is TGTGCCAGCTCACTCCAGACAGGGCCCTATGGCTACACCTTC. Translating it yields CASSLQTGPYGYTF.

The rearrangement links TRBV4-2 to TRBJ2-7, with D possibly being TRBD2 (6 bases). Trimming took 0 bases from V and 3 from J, leaving 15 bases between them. Per the germline V gene, CDR1 is LGHNA and CDR2 is YNFKEQ. The CDR3 runs 16 residues. The CDR3 here is CASSQDRAGSLYEQYF. CDR3 sequence (DNA): TGTGCCAGCAGCCAAGATAGGGCGGGGAGTCTCTACGAGCAGTACTTC.

The chain couples TRBV5-4 to TRBJ1-2; D might be TRBD1 (6 bases). V lost 2 bases and J lost 3, with 11 bases in between. This CDR3 is built from 14 residues. The germline V gene has CDR1 SGHNT and CDR2 YYREEE (reference sequence). The CDR3, as DNA: TGTGCCAGCAGCTTACTCCACAGGGACTATGGCTACACCTTC. Translation: CASSLLHRDYGYTF.

The chain links TRBV13 to TRBJ1-5, with 7 bases that match TRBD1. The CDR3 runs 16 residues. Germline V gene sequence: CDR1 PRHDT, CDR2 FYEKMQ (reference sequence). The V and J ends lost 3 bases and 1 base, in that order; junction bases with no gene match: 6. This CDR3 reads CASSLTRGESNQPQHF. DNA for the CDR3: TGTGCCAGCAGCTTGACCAGGGGGGAAAGCAATCAGCCCCAGCATTTT.

The V gene is TRBV29-1, the J gene TRBJ1-2; no clear D gene. Germline V CDR1 and CDR2: SQVTM, ANQGSEA. V was pared by 8 bases and J by 1 base, with 11 bases between. The CDR3 runs 12 residues. DNA for the CDR3: TGCAGCATAGAGGGTTATAACTATGGCTACACCTTC. Its protein product is CSIEGYNYGYTF.

V and J are TRBV6-1 and TRBJ1-3, with 7 bases that match TRBD1. Germline V gene lookup returns CDR1 MNHNS and CDR2 SASEGT. V shed 5 bases and J 2 bases; nucleotides not matched to a gene: 6. This CDR3 comprises 15 residues. CDR3 in amino acids: CASSSETGTGNTIYF. The CDR3, as DNA: TGTGCCAGCAGTTCCGAGACAGGGACTGGAAACACCATATATTTT.

This clone was counted only a few times. The V gene is TRBV19, the J gene TRBJ1-5; weak D call: TRBD1 (5 bases). The CDR3 is 15 residues long. Trimming shortened V by 5 bases and J by 0 bases, and 11 bases separated the two germline ends. CDR1 LNHDA and CDR2 SQIVND come from the germline V gene (reference sequence). The DNA of the CDR3 is TGTGCCAGTAGTCCGACAGAGTATAGCAATCAGCCCCAGCATTTT. This encodes CASSPTEYSNQPQHF.

The chain links TRBV25-1 to TRBJ1-5; D is undetermined. Per the germline V gene, CDR1 is MGHDK and CDR2 is SYGVNS. The V end was cut by 3 bases, the J end by 1 base, with 4 bases between. This CDR3 spans 13 amino acids. CDR3 residues: CASSDRSNQPQHF. Here the CDR3 DNA reads TGTGCCAGCAGTGACAGGAGCAATCAGCCCCAGCATTTT.

This clone was seen more than once but under ten times. The genes are TRBV6-6 and TRBJ1-6; D remains unclear. The V end was cut by 6 bases, the J end by 5 bases, with 5 bases between. Germline V lookup: CDR1 MNHNY, CDR2 SVGAGI (reference sequence). The CDR3 loop spans 12 amino acids. DNA of the CDR3: TGTGCCAGCAGCACAGATAATTCACCCCTCCACTTT. Encoded protein: CASSTDNSPLHF.

The V call is TRBV9, the J call TRBJ2-7, with 7 positions matching TRBD2. This CDR3 contains 13 residues. Germline-derived CDR1 and CDR2 are SGDLS and YYNGEE. J lost 2 bases, V lost 7 bases, and 6 bases had no gene match. The DNA of the CDR3 is TGTGCCAGCTCTCGAGGGAGGGCCTACGAGCAGTACTTC. This codes for CASSRGRAYEQYF.